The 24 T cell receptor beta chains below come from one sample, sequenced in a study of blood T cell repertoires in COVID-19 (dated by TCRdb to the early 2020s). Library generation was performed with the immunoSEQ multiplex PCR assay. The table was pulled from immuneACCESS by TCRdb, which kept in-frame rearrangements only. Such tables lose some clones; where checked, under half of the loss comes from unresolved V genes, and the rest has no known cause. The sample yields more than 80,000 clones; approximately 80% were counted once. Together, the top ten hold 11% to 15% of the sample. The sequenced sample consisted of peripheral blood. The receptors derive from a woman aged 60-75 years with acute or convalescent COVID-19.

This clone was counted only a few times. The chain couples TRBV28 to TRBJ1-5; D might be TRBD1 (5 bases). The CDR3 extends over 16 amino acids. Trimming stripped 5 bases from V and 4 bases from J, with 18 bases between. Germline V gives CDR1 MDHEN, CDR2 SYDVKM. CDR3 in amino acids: CASSGPGRGGNQPQHF. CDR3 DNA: TGTGCCAGCAGTGGCCCGGGGAGGGGTGGTAATCAGCCCCAGCATTTT.

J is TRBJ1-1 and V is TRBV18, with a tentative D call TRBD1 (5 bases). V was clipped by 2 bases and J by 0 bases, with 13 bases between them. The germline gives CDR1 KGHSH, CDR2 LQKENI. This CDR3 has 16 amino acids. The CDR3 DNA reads TGTGCCAGCTCACCATATGATCGACAGATGAACACTGAAGCTTTCTTT. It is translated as CASSPYDRQMNTEAFF.

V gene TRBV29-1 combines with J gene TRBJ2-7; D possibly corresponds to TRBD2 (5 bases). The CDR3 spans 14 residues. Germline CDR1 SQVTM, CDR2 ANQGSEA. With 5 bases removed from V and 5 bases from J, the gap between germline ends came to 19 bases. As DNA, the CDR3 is TGCAGCGTTCTCTTGAGGGAAGCGGTGGACGAGCAGTACTTC. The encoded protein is CSVLLREAVDEQYF.

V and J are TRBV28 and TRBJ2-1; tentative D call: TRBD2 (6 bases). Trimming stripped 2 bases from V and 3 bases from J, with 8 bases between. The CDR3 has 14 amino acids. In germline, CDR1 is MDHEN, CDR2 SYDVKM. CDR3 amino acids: CASSLPGLYNEQFF. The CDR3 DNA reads TGTGCCAGCAGTTTACCGGGACTCTACAATGAGCAGTTCTTC.

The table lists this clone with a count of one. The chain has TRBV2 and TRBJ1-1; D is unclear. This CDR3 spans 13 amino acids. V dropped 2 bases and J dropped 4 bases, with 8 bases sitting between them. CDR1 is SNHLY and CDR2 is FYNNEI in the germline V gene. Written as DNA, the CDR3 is TGTGCCAGCAGTGAAACACCCATCACTGAAGCTTTCTTT. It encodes CASSETPITEAFF.

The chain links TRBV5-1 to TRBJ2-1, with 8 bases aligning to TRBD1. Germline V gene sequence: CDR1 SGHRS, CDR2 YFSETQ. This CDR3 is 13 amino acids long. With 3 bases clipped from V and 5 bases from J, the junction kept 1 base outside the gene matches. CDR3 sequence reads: CASSSDRDNEQFF. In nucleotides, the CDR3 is TGCGCCAGCAGCTCGGACAGGGACAATGAGCAGTTCTTC.

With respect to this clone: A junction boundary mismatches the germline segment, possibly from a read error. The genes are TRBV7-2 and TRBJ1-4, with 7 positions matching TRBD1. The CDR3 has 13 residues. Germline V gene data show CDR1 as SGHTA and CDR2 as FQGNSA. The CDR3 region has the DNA TGTGCCAGCAGCATTAACAGGGGAGAAAGACTGTTTTTT. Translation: CASSINRGERLFF.

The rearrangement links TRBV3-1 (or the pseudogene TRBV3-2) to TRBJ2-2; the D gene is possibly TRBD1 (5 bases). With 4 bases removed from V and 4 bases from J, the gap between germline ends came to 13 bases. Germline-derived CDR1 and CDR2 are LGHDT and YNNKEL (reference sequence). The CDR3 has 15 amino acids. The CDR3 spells CASSRDQGTTGELFF. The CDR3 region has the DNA TGTGCCAGCAGCCGCGACCAGGGAACCACCGGGGAGCTGTTTTTT.

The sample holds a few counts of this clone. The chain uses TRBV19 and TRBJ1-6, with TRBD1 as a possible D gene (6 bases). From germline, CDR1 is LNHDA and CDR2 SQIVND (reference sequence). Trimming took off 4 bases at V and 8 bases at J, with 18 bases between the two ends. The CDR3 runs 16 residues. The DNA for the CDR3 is TGTGCCAGTAGTACTTTGTTTGGGGCAGGGGATTCACCCCTCCACTTT. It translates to CASSTLFGAGDSPLHF.

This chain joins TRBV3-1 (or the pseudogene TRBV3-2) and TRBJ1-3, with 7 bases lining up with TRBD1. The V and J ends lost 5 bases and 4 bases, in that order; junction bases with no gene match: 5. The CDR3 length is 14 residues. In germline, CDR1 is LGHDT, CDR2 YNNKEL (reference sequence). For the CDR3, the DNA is TGTGCCAGCAGCGGTACAGGGGAGGGAAACACCATATATTTT. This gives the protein CASSGTGEGNTIYF.

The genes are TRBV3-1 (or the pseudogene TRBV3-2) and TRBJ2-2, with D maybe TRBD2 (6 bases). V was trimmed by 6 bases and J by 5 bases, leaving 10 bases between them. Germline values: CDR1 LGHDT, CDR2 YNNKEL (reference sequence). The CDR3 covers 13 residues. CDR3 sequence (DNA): TGTGCCAGCAGTCCGAGCGGGACCGGGGAGCTGTTTTTT. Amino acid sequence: CASSPSGTGELFF.

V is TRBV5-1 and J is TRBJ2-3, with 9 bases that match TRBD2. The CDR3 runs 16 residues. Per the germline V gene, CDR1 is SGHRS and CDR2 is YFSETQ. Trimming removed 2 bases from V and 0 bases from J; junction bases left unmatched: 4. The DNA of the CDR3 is TGCGCCAGCAGCTTCGGACTAGCGCCGAGCACAGATACGCAGTATTTT. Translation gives CASSFGLAPSTDTQYF.

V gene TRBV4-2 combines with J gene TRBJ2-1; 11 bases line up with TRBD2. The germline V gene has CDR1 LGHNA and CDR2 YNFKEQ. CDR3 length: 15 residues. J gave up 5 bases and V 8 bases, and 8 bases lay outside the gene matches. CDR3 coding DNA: TGTGCCAGCCAGTCGGGACTAGCGGTACACAATGAGCAGTTCTTC. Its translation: CASQSGLAVHNEQFF.

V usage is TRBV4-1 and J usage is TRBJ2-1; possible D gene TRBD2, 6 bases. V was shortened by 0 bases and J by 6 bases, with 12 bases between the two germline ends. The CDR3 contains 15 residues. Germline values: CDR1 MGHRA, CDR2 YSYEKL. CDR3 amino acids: CASSQDAGTVNEQFF. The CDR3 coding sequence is TGCGCCAGCAGCCAAGATGCGGGAACGGTCAATGAGCAGTTCTTC.

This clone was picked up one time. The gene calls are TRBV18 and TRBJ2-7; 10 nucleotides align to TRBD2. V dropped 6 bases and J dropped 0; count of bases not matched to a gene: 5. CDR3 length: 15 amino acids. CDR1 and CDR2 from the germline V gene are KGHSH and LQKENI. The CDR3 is CASSRSGGSSYEQYF. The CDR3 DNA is TGTGCCAGCTCGCGTAGCGGGGGGAGCTCCTACGAGCAGTACTTC.

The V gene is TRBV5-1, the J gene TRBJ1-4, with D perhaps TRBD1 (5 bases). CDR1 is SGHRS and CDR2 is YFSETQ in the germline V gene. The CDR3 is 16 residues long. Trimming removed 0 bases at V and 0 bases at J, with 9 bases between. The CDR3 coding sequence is TGCGCCAGCAGCTTGGGGGGCAGGGCAACTAATGAAAAACTGTTTTTT. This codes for CASSLGGRATNEKLFF. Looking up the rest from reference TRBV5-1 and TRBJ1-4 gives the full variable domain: KAGVTQTPRYLIKTRGQQVTLSCSPISGHRSVSWYQQTPGQGLQFLFEYFSETQRNKGNFPGRFSGRQFSNSRSEMNVSTLELGDSALYLCASSLGGRATNEKLFFGSGTQLSVL.

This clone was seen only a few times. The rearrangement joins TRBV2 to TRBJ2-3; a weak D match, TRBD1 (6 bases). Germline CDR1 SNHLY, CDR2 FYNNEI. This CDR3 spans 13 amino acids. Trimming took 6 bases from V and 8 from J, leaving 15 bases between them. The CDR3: CASSPGQSGTQYF. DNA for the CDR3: TGTGCCAGCAGCCCTGGACAGTCCGGTACGCAGTATTTT.

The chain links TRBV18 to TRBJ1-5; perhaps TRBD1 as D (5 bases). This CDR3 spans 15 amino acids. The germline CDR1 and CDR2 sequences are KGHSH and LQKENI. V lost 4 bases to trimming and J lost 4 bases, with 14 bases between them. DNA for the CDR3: TGTGCCAGCTCACGTTTGGGCAGGGCTAATCAGCCCCAGCATTTT. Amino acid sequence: CASSRLGRANQPQHF.

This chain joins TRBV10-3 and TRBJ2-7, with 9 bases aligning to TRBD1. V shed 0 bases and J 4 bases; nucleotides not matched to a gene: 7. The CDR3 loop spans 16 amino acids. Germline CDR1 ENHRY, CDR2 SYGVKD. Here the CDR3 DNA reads TGTGCCATCAGTGAGTCCCAGGCCGGGACAGGGTACGAGCAGTACTTC. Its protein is CAISESQAGTGYEQYF.

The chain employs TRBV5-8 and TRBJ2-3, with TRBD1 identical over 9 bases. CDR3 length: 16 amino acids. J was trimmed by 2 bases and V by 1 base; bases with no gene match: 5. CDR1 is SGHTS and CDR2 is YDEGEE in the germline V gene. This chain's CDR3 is CASSLLGQGFTDTQYF. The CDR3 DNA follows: TGTGCCAGCAGCTTGTTGGGACAGGGTTTCACAGATACGCAGTATTTT.

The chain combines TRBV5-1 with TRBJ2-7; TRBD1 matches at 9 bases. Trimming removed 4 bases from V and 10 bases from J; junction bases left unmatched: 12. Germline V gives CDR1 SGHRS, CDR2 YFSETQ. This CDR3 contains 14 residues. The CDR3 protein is CASSTAGTGQFQYF. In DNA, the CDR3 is TGCGCCAGCAGCACCGCCGGGACAGGGCAGTTCCAGTACTTC.

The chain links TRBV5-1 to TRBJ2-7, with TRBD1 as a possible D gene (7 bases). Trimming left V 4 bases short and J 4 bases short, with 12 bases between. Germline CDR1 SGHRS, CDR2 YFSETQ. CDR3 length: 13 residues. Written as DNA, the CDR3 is TGCGCCAGCAGCGCGGGACAGCTATACGAGCAGTACTTC. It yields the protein CASSAGQLYEQYF.

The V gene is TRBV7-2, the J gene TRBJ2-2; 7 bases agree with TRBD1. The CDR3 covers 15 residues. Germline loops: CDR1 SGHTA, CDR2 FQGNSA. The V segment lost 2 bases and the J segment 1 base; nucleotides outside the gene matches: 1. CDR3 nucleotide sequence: TGTGCCAGCAGCTTAAGGACAGGGAACACCGGGGAGCTGTTTTTT. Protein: CASSLRTGNTGELFF.

CDR3 in amino acids: CASSLEGRGTEAFF. The CDR3 DNA is TGTGCCAGCAGCTTAGAAGGCCGGGGGACTGAAGCTTTCTTT. The rearrangement uses TRBV7-9 and TRBJ1-1; D may be TRBD1 (5 bases). The CDR3 has 14 amino acids. V lost 1 base and J lost 5, with 11 bases in between. Germline lookup yields CDR1 SEHNR and CDR2 FQNEAQ (reference sequence).